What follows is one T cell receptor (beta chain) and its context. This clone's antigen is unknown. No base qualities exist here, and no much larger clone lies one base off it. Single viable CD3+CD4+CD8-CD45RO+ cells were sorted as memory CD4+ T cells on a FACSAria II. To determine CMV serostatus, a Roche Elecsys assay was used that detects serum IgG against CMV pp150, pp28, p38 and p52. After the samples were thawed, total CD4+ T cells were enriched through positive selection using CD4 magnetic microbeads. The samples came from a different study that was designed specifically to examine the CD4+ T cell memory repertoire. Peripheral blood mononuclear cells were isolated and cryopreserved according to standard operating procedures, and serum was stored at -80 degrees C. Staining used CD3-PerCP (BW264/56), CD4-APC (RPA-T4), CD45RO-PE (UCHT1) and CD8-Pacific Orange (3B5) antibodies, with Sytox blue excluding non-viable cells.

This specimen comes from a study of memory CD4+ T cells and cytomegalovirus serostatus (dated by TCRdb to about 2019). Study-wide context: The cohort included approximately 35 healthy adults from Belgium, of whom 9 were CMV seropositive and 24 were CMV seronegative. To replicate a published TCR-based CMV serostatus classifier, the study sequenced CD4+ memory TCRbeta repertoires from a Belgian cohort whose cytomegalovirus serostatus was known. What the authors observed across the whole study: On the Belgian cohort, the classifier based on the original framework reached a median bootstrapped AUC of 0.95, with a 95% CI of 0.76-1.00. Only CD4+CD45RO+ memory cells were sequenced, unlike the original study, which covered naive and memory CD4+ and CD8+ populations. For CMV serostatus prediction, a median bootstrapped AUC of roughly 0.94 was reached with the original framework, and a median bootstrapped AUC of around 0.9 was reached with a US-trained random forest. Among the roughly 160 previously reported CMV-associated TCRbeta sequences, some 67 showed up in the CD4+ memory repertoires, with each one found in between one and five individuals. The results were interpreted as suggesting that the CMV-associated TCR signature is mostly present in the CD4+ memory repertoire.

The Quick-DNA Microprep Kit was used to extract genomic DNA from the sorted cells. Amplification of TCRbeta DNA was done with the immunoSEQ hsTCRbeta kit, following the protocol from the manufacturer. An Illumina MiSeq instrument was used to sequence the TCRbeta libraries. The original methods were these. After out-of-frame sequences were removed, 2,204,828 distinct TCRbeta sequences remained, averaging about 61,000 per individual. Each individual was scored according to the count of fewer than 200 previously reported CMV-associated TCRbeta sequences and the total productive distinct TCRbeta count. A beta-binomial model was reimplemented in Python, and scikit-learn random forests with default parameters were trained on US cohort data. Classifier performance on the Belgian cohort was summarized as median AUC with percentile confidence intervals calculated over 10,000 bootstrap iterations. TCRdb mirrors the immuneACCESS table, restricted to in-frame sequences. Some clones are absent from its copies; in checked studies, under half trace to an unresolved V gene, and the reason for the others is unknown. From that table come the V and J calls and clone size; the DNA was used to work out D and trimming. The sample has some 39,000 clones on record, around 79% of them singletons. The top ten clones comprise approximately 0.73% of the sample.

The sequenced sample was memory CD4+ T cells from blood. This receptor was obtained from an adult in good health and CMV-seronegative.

The CDR3 protein: CASSLQTGQETQYF. The nucleotide sequence reads TGTGCCAGCAGCTTGCAGACAGGGCAAGAGACCCAGTACTTC. Here the chain combines TRBV7-3 and TRBJ2-5, with TRBD1 matching 7 junction bases. Trimming removed 3 bases from V and 2 bases from J; the gene matches leave 3 bases unexplained. There are 14 amino acids in the CDR3, from cysteine to phenylalanine inclusive. Kept here is only the CDR3 DNA, which spans 42 bases and is read in frame from base 1. Looking up the germline V gene yields CDR1 SGHTA and CDR2 FQGTGA.